This T cell receptor beta chain originates from a study of blood T cell repertoires in COVID-19. Study-wide background: Collection of acute and convalescent COVID-19 samples took place in the United States, Italy and Spain. PBMCs, B-cell-depleted T cells, or T cells provided the cDNA or gDNA that made up the material.

Original analysis: How many nucleated cells were present was estimated from reference gene primer amplification. Sequenced by immunoSEQ multiplex PCR; TCRdb stores in-frame clones only, minus some. D and trimming were read from the DNA, whereas the V and J calls and clone size are those reported in that table. The sample has 250,000 or so clones, 86% seen once. Germline assignment: CDR1 LNHDA and CDR2 SQIVND (reference sequence). The CDR3 runs to 13 residues. The V gene lost 6 bases and the J gene lost 6 bases, with 12 bases spanning the gap. The chain joins TRBV19 to TRBJ2-4; D gene unclear. The sequenced material came from peripheral blood. This receptor was identified in a man at least 80 years old with acute or convalescent COVID-19. The CDR3 reads CASSPRTRNIQYF. In DNA, the CDR3 is TGTGCCAGTAGCCCTCGAACGCGAAACATTCAGTACTTC. Full variable domain (missing parts from reference TRBV19 and TRBJ2-4): DGGITQSPKYLFRKEGQNVTLSCEQNLNHDAMYWYRQDPGQGLRLIYYSQIVNDFQKGDIAEGYSVSREKKESFPLTVTSAQKNPTAFYLCASSPRTRNIQYFGAGTRLSVL.